One and the same sample provided the 21 T cell receptor beta chains below, sequenced in a study of OX40 agonist ivuxolimab in advanced cancers. Some clones are missing from TCRdb's copy, which holds only in-frame ones; the method was immunoSEQ multiplex PCR. The sample yields tens of thousands of clones, around 89% seen once. Sequenced here: CD4+ or CD8+ T cells sorted from blood, sampled in a trial of the OX40 agonist ivuxolimab. These receptors were taken from an adult with an advanced solid tumor such as melanoma, head and neck, liver or kidney cancer.

The chain joins TRBV2 to TRBJ2-5; possibly TRBD1 for D (7 bases). Per the germline V gene, CDR1 is SNHLY and CDR2 is FYNNEI. This CDR3 is built from 15 residues. V lost 4 bases and J lost 7, with 19 bases in between. The CDR3 bases are TGTGCCAGCAGTGTAGCAACTGCCCAGGGGGGGACCCAGTACTTC. Its translation: CASSVATAQGGTQYF.

The V call is TRBV6-1, the J call TRBJ2-7, with 12 nucleotides matching TRBD1. The junction had 8 bases not matched to a gene; V was cut back by 6 bases and J by 5 bases. Looked up from germline, CDR1 is MNHNS and CDR2 is SASEGT. CDR3 size: 15 residues. The CDR3 DNA is TGTGCCAGCAGGACCGGCGGGACAGGGGGCGACGAGCAGTACTTC. This gives the protein CASRTGGTGGDEQYF.

The CDR3 DNA reads TGTGCCAGCAGTCTGGGGCAGGGGACGTGGGCGCAGTATTTT. Its protein product is CASSLGQGTWAQYF. V usage is TRBV11-2 and J usage is TRBJ2-3; maybe TRBD1 (6 bases). The CDR3 runs to 14 residues. Germline assignment: CDR1 SGHAT and CDR2 FQNNGV. Trimming cost V 6 bases and J 10 bases, with 20 bases left between them.

The rearrangement uses TRBV28 and TRBJ2-7, with D tentatively TRBD1 or TRBD2 (5 bases each). Germline V gene sequence: CDR1 MDHEN, CDR2 SYDVKM. The CDR3 length is 15 residues. V was trimmed by 1 base and J by 6 bases, leaving 16 bases between them. In nucleotides, the CDR3 is TGTGCCAGCAGTTTATCCAGGGAGATTAGGGCCGAGCAGTACTTC. This gives the protein CASSLSREIRAEQYF.

V and J are TRBV9 and TRBJ2-3, with D maybe TRBD2 (6 bases). This CDR3 comprises 15 residues. Trimming took 0 bases from V and 3 from J, leaving 11 bases between them. Germline V gene sequence: CDR1 SGDLS, CDR2 YYNGEE. Here the CDR3 DNA reads TGTGCCAGCAGCGTAGAAGAAGGGAGGACAGATACGCAGTATTTT. It encodes CASSVEEGRTDTQYF.

The chain combines TRBV19 with TRBJ1-4; tentatively, D is TRBD1 (5 bases). This CDR3 has 14 residues. V was clipped by 6 bases and J by 2 bases, with 10 bases between them. CDR1 and CDR2 (germline): LNHDA, SQIVND (reference sequence). CDR3 in amino acids: CASSLRDTNEKLFF. CDR3 DNA: TGTGCCAGTAGCCTCCGGGACACTAATGAAAAACTGTTTTTT.

The table lists this clone with a count of one. The genes are TRBV7-9 and TRBJ2-1, with 12 bases that match TRBD2. Germline CDR1 and CDR2: SEHNR and FQNEAQ (reference sequence). V was pared by 5 bases and J by 7 bases, with 6 bases of the junction left unmatched. CDR3 length: 15 residues. CDR3 sequence (DNA): TGTGCCAGCAGCAGGGAGCTAGCGGGGGGGAATGAGCAGTTCTTC. Its translation is CASSRELAGGNEQFF. The full variable domain, completed using reference TRBV7-9 and TRBJ2-1, is DTGVSQNPRHKITKRGQNVTFRCDPISEHNRLYWYRQTLGQGPEFLTYFQNEAQLEKSRLLSDRFSAERPKGSFSTLEIQRTEQGDSAMYLCASSRELAGGNEQFFGPGTRLTVL.

V is TRBV15 and J is TRBJ2-1, with a tentative D call TRBD1 (6 bases). Germline V lookup: CDR1 LNHNV, CDR2 YYDKDF (reference sequence). V lost 0 bases to trimming and J lost 4 bases, with 13 bases between them. This CDR3 is built from 16 residues. CDR3 DNA sequence: TGTGCCACCAGCAGAGATCTCGGACAGAGGTACAATGAGCAGTTCTTC. Its translation: CATSRDLGQRYNEQFF.

J is TRBJ2-6 and V is TRBV5-6; no clear D gene. This CDR3 spans 13 amino acids. Germline CDR1 reads SGHDT; CDR2 reads YYEEEE. V was pared by 7 bases and J by 4 bases, with 9 bases between. The CDR3 nucleotides are TGTGCCAGCCGCCTCACCGGGGCCAACGTCCTGACTTTC. Translating it yields CASRLTGANVLTF.

The genes are TRBV28 and TRBJ2-5; 8 bases match TRBD1. Per germline, CDR1 MDHEN and CDR2 SYDVKM. CDR3 length: 15 residues. V was pared by 6 bases and J by 2 bases, with 8 bases of the junction left unmatched. CDR3 coding DNA: TGTGCCAGCAGCCGGCCCGGGACAGGTCAAGAGACCCAGTACTTC. It is translated as CASSRPGTGQETQYF.

The chain uses TRBV6-5 and TRBJ2-1; D unclear. V was trimmed by 9 bases and J by 3 bases, leaving 15 bases between them. CDR3 size: 14 residues. In germline, CDR1 is MNHEY, CDR2 SVGAGI. The CDR3 protein is CASRTGQNYNEQFF. The DNA for the CDR3 is TGTGCCAGTAGGACCGGGCAGAACTACAATGAGCAGTTCTTC.

This chain connects TRBV30 to TRBJ1-4; perhaps TRBD1 as D (5 bases). V lost 1 base and J lost 8, with 14 bases in between. CDR1 and CDR2 from the germline V gene are GTSNPN and SVGIG (reference sequence). This CDR3 contains 14 residues. The CDR3 sequence is CAWSAWGTGEKLFF. The CDR3, as DNA: TGTGCCTGGAGTGCCTGGGGGACGGGGGAAAAACTGTTTTTT.

The chain has TRBV30 and TRBJ1-5, with a tentative D call TRBD1 (6 bases). In germline, CDR1 is GTSNPN, CDR2 SVGIG (reference sequence). CDR3 length: 15 residues. The V end was cut by 3 bases, the J end by 5 bases, with 17 bases between. The CDR3 protein is CAWRAKWGRDQPQHF. DNA for the CDR3: TGTGCCTGGAGGGCTAAGTGGGGGCGCGATCAGCCCCAGCATTTT.

The rearrangement links TRBV5-5 to TRBJ1-1, with 9 nucleotides matching TRBD1. The ends lost 4 bases at V and 6 bases at J; junction bases unmatched: 10. CDR3 length equals 15 residues. Per the germline V gene, CDR1 is SGHKS and CDR2 is YYEKEE (reference sequence). The CDR3 bases are TGTGCCAGCAGCCCCCGACAGGGGGTATATCCTGAAGCTTTCTTT. Its translation: CASSPRQGVYPEAFF.

This chain joins TRBV19 and TRBJ2-1; 16 bases are a match to TRBD2. CDR3 length equals 18 residues. CDR1 and CDR2 (germline): LNHDA, SQIVND (reference sequence). V gave up 7 bases and J gave up 0 bases; unmatched junction bases: 6. In DNA form, the CDR3 reads TGTGCCAGTATGGGGACTAGCGGGAGGGCCGACTCCTACAATGAGCAGTTCTTC. This codes for CASMGTSGRADSYNEQFF.

This chain joins TRBV7-9 and TRBJ1-4, with 7 bases fitting TRBD1. The CDR3 has 14 amino acids. Trimming removed 5 bases from V and 8 bases from J; junction bases left unmatched: 8. Per germline, CDR1 SEHNR and CDR2 FQNEAQ (reference sequence). CDR3 nucleotide sequence: TGTGCCAGCAGCCCGCAGGGGGTGTGGGAAAAACTGTTTTTT. Protein: CASSPQGVWEKLFF. The whole variable domain, filled in from reference TRBV7-9 and TRBJ1-4, reads DTGVSQNPRHKITKRGQNVTFRCDPISEHNRLYWYRQTLGQGPEFLTYFQNEAQLEKSRLLSDRFSAERPKGSFSTLEIQRTEQGDSAMYLCASSPQGVWEKLFFGSGTQLSVL.

The rearrangement uses TRBV2 and TRBJ2-3, with a weak D call TRBD2 (6 bases). The V and J ends lost 4 bases and 0 bases respectively, with 14 bases between them. The V gene's germline CDR1 is SNHLY and CDR2 FYNNEI. The CDR3 is 16 amino acids. The CDR3 nucleotides are TGTGCCAGCAGTGGGGGGGAGCCGCCTAGCACAGATACGCAGTATTTT. Protein: CASSGGEPPSTDTQYF.

This chain uses TRBV6-5 with TRBJ2-2; D may be TRBD1 (5 bases). With 0 bases removed from V and 5 bases from J, the gap between germline ends came to 7 bases. From germline, CDR1 is MNHEY and CDR2 SVGAGI. The length of the CDR3 is 14 residues. This CDR3 reads CASSYSRGTGELFF. CDR3 nucleotides: TGTGCCAGCAGTTACTCAAGGGGTACCGGGGAGCTGTTTTTT.

The chain links TRBV6-6 to TRBJ1-5, with unresolved D. This CDR3 has 15 residues. CDR1 and CDR2 (germline): MNHNY, SVGAGI (reference sequence). V was cut by 7 bases and J by 0 bases, with 13 bases left in between. The CDR3 bases are TGTGCCAGCAAGAAGGACTCCTATAGCAATCAGCCCCAGCATTTT. This gives the protein CASKKDSYSNQPQHF.

This CDR3 is CASTWGQNTEAFF. The CDR3 DNA is TGCGCCAGCACTTGGGGACAGAACACTGAAGCTTTCTTT. The rearrangement links TRBV5-1 to TRBJ1-1, with D perhaps TRBD1 (6 bases). From germline, CDR1 is SGHRS and CDR2 YFSETQ. There are 13 residues in the CDR3. V lost 6 bases and J 1 base, leaving 10 bases between the germline ends.

The J gene is TRBJ1-4, the V gene TRBV5-5, with D unresolved. Trimming cost V 0 bases and J 9 bases, with 9 bases left between them. CDR1 is SGHKS and CDR2 is YYEKEE in the germline V gene (reference sequence). This CDR3 spans 13 amino acids. In nucleotides, the CDR3 is TGTGCCAGCAGCTTGGGGCCCCGCCAAAAACTGTTTTTT. Its protein product is CASSLGPRQKLFF.